The TCR beta chain described here comes from a study of T cell changes during pregnancy in multiple sclerosis. TCRdb keeps only in-frame clones here, not all; method: immunoSEQ multiplex PCR. The table lists 100,000 or so clones, around 93% of them singletons. Germline V CDR1 and CDR2: MNHEY, SMNVEV (reference sequence). The V end lost 5 bases, the J end lost 6 bases, and 28 bases lay between the germline ends. The CDR3 loop spans 18 amino acids. The sequence derives from a female donor with multiple sclerosis, enrolled in a pregnancy study. Sequenced material: peripheral blood, taken before pregnancy. This chain joins TRBV27 and TRBJ2-5, with a weak D call TRBD2 (6 bases). The CDR3 DNA reads as TGTGCCAGCAGTGGTATATCCCCTATAGGCGGGATGAGGAAGACCCAGTACTTC. Translated: CASSGISPIGGMRKTQYF.